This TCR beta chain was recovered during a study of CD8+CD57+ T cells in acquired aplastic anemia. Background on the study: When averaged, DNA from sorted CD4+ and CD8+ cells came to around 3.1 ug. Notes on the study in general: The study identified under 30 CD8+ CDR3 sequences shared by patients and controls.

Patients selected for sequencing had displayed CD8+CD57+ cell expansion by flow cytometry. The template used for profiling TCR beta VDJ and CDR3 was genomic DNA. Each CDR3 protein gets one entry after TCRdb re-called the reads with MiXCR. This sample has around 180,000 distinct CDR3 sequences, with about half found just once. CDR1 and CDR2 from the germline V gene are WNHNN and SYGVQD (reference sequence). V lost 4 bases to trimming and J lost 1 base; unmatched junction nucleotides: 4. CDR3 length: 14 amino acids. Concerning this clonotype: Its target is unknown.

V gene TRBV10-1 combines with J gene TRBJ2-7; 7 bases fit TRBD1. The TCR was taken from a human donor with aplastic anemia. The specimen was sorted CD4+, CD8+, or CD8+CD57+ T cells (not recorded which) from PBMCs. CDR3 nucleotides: TGCGCCAGCAGTGGACAGGGCCTTTCCTACGAGCAGTACTTC. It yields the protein CASSGQGLSYEQYF.